These 20 T cell receptor beta chains came from one sample sequenced in a study of blood T cell repertoires in COVID-19. The data were produced by immunoSEQ multiplex PCR, yet TCRdb's version contains in-frame clones alone and is incomplete. The sample carries around 250,000 clones, approximately 88% recorded once. The sequenced material came from PBMCs or T cells enriched from blood (not recorded which). The receptors come from a woman aged 40 to 49 who had been exposed to COVID-19.

V gene TRBV29-1 combines with J gene TRBJ2-3, with a possible D match to TRBD2 (6 bases). V was shortened by 4 bases and J by 4 bases, with 12 bases between the two germline ends. Germline V CDR1 and CDR2: SQVTM, ANQGSEA. The CDR3 consists of 13 residues. The CDR3 loop is CSVGAGTSDTQYF. CDR3 nucleotides: TGCAGCGTTGGGGCGGGGACCTCAGATACGCAGTATTTT.

The V call is TRBV5-6, the J call TRBJ2-7, with 7 bases matching TRBD1. Germline V gene lookup returns CDR1 SGHDT and CDR2 YYEEEE. The J segment lost 7 bases and the V segment lost 0 bases, leaving 7 bases of the junction unmatched. CDR3 length: 14 amino acids. The CDR3 spells CASSLGQGLREQYF. In nucleotides, the CDR3 is TGTGCCAGCAGCTTGGGACAGGGCTTGCGTGAGCAGTACTTC.

This chain uses TRBV19 with TRBJ2-1, with 8 bases fitting TRBD2. CDR1 and CDR2 from the germline V gene are LNHDA and SQIVND (reference sequence). The J segment lost 0 bases and the V segment lost 5 bases, leaving 3 bases of the junction unmatched. The CDR3 sequence is 15 residues long. As DNA, the CDR3 is TGTGCCAGTAGTCGTACTAGCGGCTCCTACAATGAGCAGTTCTTC. This encodes CASSRTSGSYNEQFF.

CDR3 protein: CASSPLLAGVETQYF. CDR3 nucleotides: TGTGCCAGCAGCCCCCTGCTAGCGGGAGTGGAGACCCAGTACTTC. J is TRBJ2-5 and V is TRBV7-6, with TRBD2 matching 10 bases. Germline assignment: CDR1 SGHVS and CDR2 FNYEAQ. V was clipped by 5 bases and J by 5 bases; unmatched bases: 8. This CDR3 spans 15 amino acids.

With respect to this clone: This same CDR3 is encoded by further DNA sequences in the sample. The gene calls are TRBV7-2 and TRBJ2-3; 10 bases agree with TRBD2. The CDR3 extends over 15 amino acids. V lost 4 bases, J lost 0 bases, and 1 base stayed unmatched. Germline-derived CDR1 and CDR2 are SGHTA and FQGNSA. The CDR3 here is CASSWTSGSTDTQYF. The CDR3 DNA reads TGTGCCAGCAGCTGGACTAGCGGAAGCACAGATACGCAGTATTTT.

V is TRBV4-1 and J is TRBJ1-4, with a tentative D call TRBD1 (5 bases). The V end lost 3 bases, the J end lost 7 bases, and 18 bases lay between the germline ends. The germline CDR1 and CDR2 sequences are MGHRA and YSYEKL. There are 16 residues in the CDR3. In nucleotides, the CDR3 is TGCGCCAGCAGCCAGGGACGCGGGGTAGAGTTTGAAAAACTGTTTTTT. As protein: CASSQGRGVEFEKLFF.

The table lists this clone with a count of one. This chain joins TRBV30 and TRBJ2-5; 7 nucleotides agree with TRBD2. The length of the CDR3 is 15 residues. Germline loops: CDR1 GTSNPN, CDR2 SVGIG (reference sequence). V gave up 2 bases and J gave up 2 bases; unmatched junction bases: 8. Written as DNA, the CDR3 is TGTGCCTGGAGTCTCCAAACGGGGGGTCAAGAGACCCAGTACTTC. Translated: CAWSLQTGGQETQYF.

The gene calls are TRBV4-3 and TRBJ1-2; TRBD1 is a possible D gene (6 bases). The CDR3 loop spans 15 amino acids. Germline CDR1 LGHNA, CDR2 YSLEER. Trimming removed 4 bases from V and 3 bases from J, with 15 bases in between. DNA for the CDR3: TGCGCCAGCAGCCCCTCGGCAGGGGTTGACTATGGCTACACCTTC. It translates to CASSPSAGVDYGYTF.

The V and J genes are TRBV18 and TRBJ1-4, with 9 bases that match TRBD1. The CDR3 runs to 16 residues. Germline assignment: CDR1 KGHSH and CDR2 LQKENI. The trim removed 0 bases at V and 8 bases at J, leaving 7 bases unmatched. The CDR3 region has the DNA TGTGCCAGCTCACCACCCGGGACAGGGCGCGAAGAAAAACTGTTTTTT. Amino acids: CASSPPGTGREEKLFF.

V gene TRBV4-1 combines with J gene TRBJ2-1, with D unclear. Germline CDR1 and CDR2: MGHRA and YSYEKL. This CDR3 is 15 amino acids long. Trimming removed 0 bases at V and 6 bases at J, with 12 bases between. In nucleotides, the CDR3 is TGCGCCAGCAGCCAAGATAATAACTACGCCAATGAGCAGTTCTTC. Amino acid sequence: CASSQDNNYANEQFF.

This chain joins TRBV6-5 and TRBJ2-1; 8 nucleotides line up with TRBD2. Unmatched junction bases numbered 9, after V lost 8 bases and J lost 3 bases. CDR1 MNHEY and CDR2 SVGAGI come from the germline V gene. The CDR3 extends over 15 amino acids. DNA of the CDR3: TGTGCCAGCGCAGCGGGGGTTAGCTACTACAATGAGCAGTTCTTC. Encoded protein: CASAAGVSYYNEQFF.

The chain employs TRBV2 and TRBJ1-5; D gene uncertain. V was shortened by 5 bases and J by 7 bases, with 15 bases between the two germline ends. The CDR3 loop spans 14 amino acids. Germline V CDR1 and CDR2: SNHLY, FYNNEI. CDR3 in DNA: TGTGCCAGCAGTCAAACGAATTCGAGGCAGCCCCAGCATTTT. Protein: CASSQTNSRQPQHF.

In the case of this clone: The junction does not match germline at one end; this may be a read error. The rearrangement uses TRBV5-1 and TRBJ1-3, with D unresolved. The germline CDR1 and CDR2 sequences are SGHRS and YFSETQ. CDR3 size: 13 residues. CDR3 nucleotides: TGTGCCAGTGGAGCTAGCTCTGGAAACACCATATATTTT. Its translation is CASGASSGNTIYF.

This chain links TRBV24-1 with TRBJ2-1, with 9 positions matching TRBD2. V lost 1 base to trimming and J lost 5 bases; unmatched junction nucleotides: 5. The length of the CDR3 is 16 residues. CDR1 and CDR2 (germline): KGHDR, SFDVKD. CDR3 sequence (DNA): TGTGCCACCAGTGATTTTACTAGCGGGCCTGACAATGAGCAGTTCTTC. Its protein is CATSDFTSGPDNEQFF.

This clone was counted between two and nine times. The chain has TRBV27 and TRBJ2-2; 9 bases agree with TRBD2. This CDR3 is built from 18 residues. Germline values: CDR1 MNHEY, CDR2 SMNVEV (reference sequence). V trimming: 2 bases; J trimming: 5 bases; junction bases outside the gene matches: 12. CDR3 sequence reads: CASSLRGGGARWTGELFF. Written as DNA, the CDR3 is TGTGCCAGCAGTTTACGAGGCGGGGGGGCTCGATGGACCGGGGAGCTGTTTTTT.

On this clone: Other DNA variants within this sample encode the same CDR3. V usage is TRBV6-5 and J usage is TRBJ1-2; D is uncertain. Trimming pared 2 bases from V and 7 bases from J, leaving 8 bases between. The CDR3 is 12 residues long. Germline V gene data show CDR1 as MNHEY and CDR2 as SVGAGI. The CDR3 nucleotides are TGTGCCAGCAGTTACCGTGGCGGTGGCTACACCTTC. As protein: CASSYRGGGYTF.

This clone was seen a single time. V is TRBV7-3 and J is TRBJ2-3, with TRBD2 matching over 9 bases. Germline-derived CDR1 and CDR2 are SGHTA and FQGTGA. Germline trimming cut 4 bases from V and 4 bases from J; bases unmatched to any gene: 3. The CDR3 has 14 amino acids. The CDR3 reads CASSSGLASDTQYF. In DNA, the CDR3 is TGTGCCAGCAGCTCCGGACTAGCGTCAGATACGCAGTATTTT. The complete variable domain, with remaining parts taken from reference TRBV7-3 and TRBJ2-3, reads GAGVSQTPSNKVTEKGKYVELRCDPISGHTALYWYRQSLGQGPEFLIYFQGTGAADDSGLPNDRFFAVRPEGSVSTLKIQRTERGDSAVYLCASSSGLASDTQYFGPGTRLTVL.

The rearrangement joins TRBV24-1 to TRBJ2-1, with 10 bases identical to TRBD2. The V segment lost 0 bases and the J segment 5 bases; nucleotides outside the gene matches: 15. The CDR3 runs 20 residues. CDR1 is KGHDR, CDR2 SFDVKD, per germline. CDR3 residues: CATSDLLEVLAGVSDNEQFF. The CDR3 region has the DNA TGTGCCACCAGTGATTTGCTAGAGGTTCTAGCGGGAGTTTCTGACAATGAGCAGTTCTTC.

The rearrangement uses TRBV9 and TRBJ2-5, with 16 bases fitting TRBD2. With 4 bases clipped from V and 5 bases from J, the junction kept 11 bases outside the gene matches. This CDR3 region has 18 residues. Germline-derived CDR1 and CDR2 are SGDLS and YYNGEE. The CDR3 DNA sequence: TGTGCCAGCAGCTTGACGCCCGGGACTAGCGGGGGGGCTGAGACCCAGTACTTC. Protein sequence: CASSLTPGTSGGAETQYF.

This clone appeared a few times. This chain links TRBV4-2 with TRBJ1-4; no clear D gene. With 2 bases removed from V and 5 bases from J, the gap between germline ends came to 18 bases. The CDR3 consists of 17 residues. The V gene's germline CDR1 is LGHNA and CDR2 YNFKEQ. The CDR3 DNA sequence: TGTGCCAGCAGCCAAACCTTGAGCCCCGCGCTAAATGAAAAACTGTTTTTT. Protein product: CASSQTLSPALNEKLFF.